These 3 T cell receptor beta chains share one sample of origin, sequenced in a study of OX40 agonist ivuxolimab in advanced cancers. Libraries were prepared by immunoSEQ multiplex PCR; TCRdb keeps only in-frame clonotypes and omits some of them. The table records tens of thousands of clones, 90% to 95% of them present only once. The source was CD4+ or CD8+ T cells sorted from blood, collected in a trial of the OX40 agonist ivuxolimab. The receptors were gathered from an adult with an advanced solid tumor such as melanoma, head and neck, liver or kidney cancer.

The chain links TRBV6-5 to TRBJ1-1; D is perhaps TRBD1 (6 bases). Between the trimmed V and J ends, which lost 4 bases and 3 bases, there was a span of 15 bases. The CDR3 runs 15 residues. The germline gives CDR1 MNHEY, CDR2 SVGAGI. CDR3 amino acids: CASSSAGAADTEAFF. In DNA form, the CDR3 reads TGTGCCAGCAGTTCCGCGGGGGCGGCGGACACTGAAGCTTTCTTT.

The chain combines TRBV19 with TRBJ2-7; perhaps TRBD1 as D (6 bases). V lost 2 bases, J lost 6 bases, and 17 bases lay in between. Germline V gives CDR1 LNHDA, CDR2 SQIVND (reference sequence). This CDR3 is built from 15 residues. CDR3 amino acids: CASSIRGMISSEQYF. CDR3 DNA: TGTGCCAGTAGTATAAGGGGGATGATTAGTAGCGAGCAGTACTTC.

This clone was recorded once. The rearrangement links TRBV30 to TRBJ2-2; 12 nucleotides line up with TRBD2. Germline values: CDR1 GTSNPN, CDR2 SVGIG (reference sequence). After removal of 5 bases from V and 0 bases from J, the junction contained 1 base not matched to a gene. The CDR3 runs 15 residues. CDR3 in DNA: TGTGCCTGGGCTAGCGGGGGGGCGAACACCGGGGAGCTGTTTTTT. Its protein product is CAWASGGANTGELFF.